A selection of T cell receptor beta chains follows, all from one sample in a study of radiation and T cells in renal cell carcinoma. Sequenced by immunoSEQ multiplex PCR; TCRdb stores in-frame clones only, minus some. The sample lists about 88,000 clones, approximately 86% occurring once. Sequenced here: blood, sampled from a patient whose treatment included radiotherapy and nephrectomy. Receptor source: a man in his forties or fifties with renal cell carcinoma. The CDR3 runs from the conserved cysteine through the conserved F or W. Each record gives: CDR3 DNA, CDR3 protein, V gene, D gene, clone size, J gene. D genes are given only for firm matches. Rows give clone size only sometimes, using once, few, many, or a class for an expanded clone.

TGTGCCAGCCAGGGGCAGGGCAATTCACCCCTCCACTTT | CASQGQGNSPLHF | TRBV6-5 | NA | NA | TRBJ1-6
TGTGCCAGCAGTGAAGGCCGGGTCGAGCAGTTCTTC | CASSEGRVEQFF | TRBV2 | NA | few | TRBJ2-1
TGCGCCAGCAGTGCAGGGCTCACCGGGGAGCTGTTTTTT | CASSAGLTGELFF | TRBV5-1 | NA | NA | TRBJ2-2
TGTGCCAGCAGCTTAAGTGGCAGCGGGAGTCCGGAGACCCAGTACTTC | CASSLSGSGSPETQYF | TRBV7-6 | TRBD2 | NA | TRBJ2-5
TGTGCCAGCAGTTACGGACAGGGCGGCACTGAAGCTTTCTTT | CASSYGQGGTEAFF | TRBV6-5 | TRBD1 | few | TRBJ1-1
TGTGCCAGCAGCTTGGAAAGAAGCGTAGCTAATGAAAAACTGTTTTTT | CASSLERSVANEKLFF | TRBV5-4 | NA | NA | TRBJ1-4
TGTGCCAGCAGCCATGAGACTAACAGCTACGAGCAGTACTTC | CASSHETNSYEQYF | TRBV6-5 | NA | NA | TRBJ2-7
TGTGCCAGCAGTGTTACCGGGACAGGGTGGGAAAAACTGTTTTTT | CASSVTGTGWEKLFF | TRBV6-1 | TRBD1 | NA | TRBJ1-4
TGTGCCAGCAGCCTTCTGGGAGCACAGGTTTCTGAAAAACTGTTTTTT | CASSLLGAQVSEKLFF | TRBV5-8 | NA | NA | TRBJ1-4
TGTGCCAGCAGCGTCCCCCGAGCGGGAGGGCCGAGTGAGCAGTTCTTC | CASSVPRAGGPSEQFF | TRBV9 | TRBD2 | NA | TRBJ2-1
TGTGCCAGCAGCTTTAACAGGGGCGCGAACACTGAAGCTTTCTTT | CASSFNRGANTEAFF | TRBV7-2 | TRBD1 | once | TRBJ1-1
TGTGCCAGCAGAAGGTTAGCGGGGGGTAAAGATACGCAGTATTTT | CASRRLAGGKDTQYF | TRBV6-1 | TRBD2 | NA | TRBJ2-3
TGTGCCAGCAGCTTCTCCCAGAGCGCCGGCACAGATACGCAGTATTTT | CASSFSQSAGTDTQYF | TRBV7-9 | NA | NA | TRBJ2-3
TGTGCTAGCAGCTTAGGGCAGGGGACTGAAGCTTTCTTT | CASSLGQGTEAFF | TRBV7-7 | NA | NA | TRBJ1-1
TGTGCTAGCAGCTTAGTAGGAGGGGGCAGGGAGACCCAGTACTTC | CASSLVGGGRETQYF | TRBV7-7 | NA | NA | TRBJ2-5
TGTGCCAGCAGTGAAGGGGTGCGGACAGGGGTCTACAATGAGCAGTTCTTC | CASSEGVRTGVYNEQFF | TRBV6-1 | TRBD1 | once | TRBJ2-1
TGTGCCAGCAGCATGCTGTCAGCGGGTGAAGAGACCCAGTACTTC | CASSMLSAGEETQYF | TRBV5-4 | NA | NA | TRBJ2-5
TGTGCCAGCAGACTAGCGGGAGCAACCAAGGGGGAGACCCAGTACTTC | CASRLAGATKGETQYF | TRBV27 | TRBD2 | NA | TRBJ2-5